This T cell receptor (beta chain) was documented in a study of tumor-infiltrating lymphocytes in primary liver carcinoma. Reverse transcription of approximately 0.55 ug total RNA with a constant-region primer produced TCR beta cDNA. A slightly modified ARM-PCR protocol with three nested multiplex PCR rounds produced these TCR beta libraries. Rounds one and two of PCR, each of about 10 cycles, were primed with TRBV1-TRBV30 forward primers and a C-beta reverse primer. Using its own MiXCR run on the multiplex PCR reads, TCRdb lists one record per CDR3 protein. The sample shows about 330,000 distinct CDR3 sequences, approximately 65% of them seen only once. The CDR3 is made up of 15 amino acids. On this clonotype itself: The junction departs from germline at one end; a sequencing error may be responsible.

Unsorted whole blood supplied the RNA, and germline DNA was extracted too. The clonotype originates from a middle-aged man with primary liver carcinoma and hepatitis B virus infection. V and J are TRBV12-3 or TRBV12-4 and TRBJ2-1; the D is unclear. Sequencing was performed on peripheral blood. Here the CDR3 DNA reads TGTGACAGCAGTGCTATGGCTACCTACTACAATGAGCAGTTCTTC. Amino acid sequence: CDSSAMATYYNEQFF.